A selection of T cell receptor beta chains follows, all from one sample in a study of blood T cell repertoires in COVID-19. Generated by immunoSEQ multiplex PCR, the TCRdb table keeps only in-frame clones and is missing some. Of about 80,000 clones in the sample, roughly 80% were seen once. Sequencing was performed on peripheral blood. Every receptor here comes from a woman aged 40 to 55 with active or convalescent COVID-19. The CDR3 runs from the conserved cysteine through the conserved F or W. The D gene is left open where the match is weak. The size field is filled for only some rows; it gives once, few, many or a size class.

d_call | j_call | clone_size | v_call | cdr3_nt | cdr3_aa
- | TRBJ1-2 | - | TRBV18 | TGTGCCAGCTCGTCGGGCCAGGGGAGAGGCTACACCTTC | CASSSGQGRGYTF
- | TRBJ1-6 | - | TRBV30 | TGTGCCTGGAGTGTCAGTCAGGGAGGGTTCTGGTCACCCCTCCACTTT | CAWSVSQGGFWSPLHF
TRBD1 | TRBJ1-3 | - | TRBV18 | TGTGCCAGCTCACCACCGACAGGGTATGGAAACACCATATATTTT | CASSPPTGYGNTIYF
TRBD2 | TRBJ2-5 | - | TRBV5-1 | TGCGCCAGCAGCTCCGGACTAGCGGAACCCCAGTACTTC | CASSSGLAEPQYF
- | TRBJ2-2 | - | TRBV10-3 | TGTGCCATCAGTGACCTCGGTGACCCGGGACAATCCACCGGGGAGCTGTTTTTT | CAISDLGDPGQSTGELFF
- | TRBJ2-3 | - | TRBV9 | TGTGCCAGCAGCCCCGGACACCTCACAGATACGCAGTATTTT | CASSPGHLTDTQYF
TRBD1 | TRBJ2-5 | - | TRBV5-4 | TGTGCCAGCAGACTGGGACAGGGGGGTCAAGAGACCCAGTACTTC | CASRLGQGGQETQYF
- | TRBJ2-5 | - | TRBV4-3 | TGCGCCAGCAGCCAAGAAAGTGGCGGGGAGGCAGAGACCCAGTACTTC | CASSQESGGEAETQYF
- | TRBJ1-4 | - | TRBV7-8 | TGTGCCAGCAGCTCCAGGACAGCGGCTAATGAAAAACTGTTTTTT | CASSSRTAANEKLFF
- | TRBJ2-5 | - | TRBV19 | TGTGCCAGTAGTATCGCACGGGACCAAGAGACCCAGTACTTC | CASSIARDQETQYF
- | TRBJ2-5 | once | TRBV6-2/TRBV6-3 | TGTGCCAGCAGTTACATGGGGGCGGGCCAAGAGACCCAGTACTTC | CASSYMGAGQETQYF
TRBD2 | TRBJ2-1 | - | TRBV7-2 | TGTGCCAGCAGCTTAGGAGCGACTAGCGACAATGAGCAGTTCTTC | CASSLGATSDNEQFF
TRBD1 | TRBJ2-2 | few | TRBV7-9 | TGTGCCAGCTGGGGGACAGGGGACACCGGGGAGCTGTTTTTT | CASWGTGDTGELFF
TRBD1 | TRBJ1-2 | - | TRBV29-1 | TGCAGCGTTGAGACAGGGGGTGGCTACACCTTC | CSVETGGGYTF
TRBD2 | TRBJ2-5 | - | TRBV6-5 | TGTGCCAGCAGCCCCAGCGGGAGGGCCGGAGAGACCCAGTACTTC | CASSPSGRAGETQYF
- | TRBJ1-3 | - | TRBV28 | TGTGCCAGCAGTTTAGGGACATCTGGAAACACCATATATTTT | CASSLGTSGNTIYF
- | TRBJ1-2 | - | TRBV7-8 | TGTGCCAGCAGCCACGGCGGTTTTAACTATGGCTACACCTTC | CASSHGGFNYGYTF
- | TRBJ1-5 | - | TRBV30 | TGTGCCTGGAGTACAGGGCCAGCCAATCAGCCCCAGCATTTT | CAWSTGPANQPQHF
TRBD1 | TRBJ1-1 | - | TRBV11-2 | TGTGCCAGCAGCCCGGGGGACAGTCGGAATGAAGCTTTCTTT | CASSPGDSRNEAFF
TRBD1 | TRBJ2-6 | - | TRBV19 | TGTGCCAGTACCCACCGAGGGGGCGCTGGGGCCAACGTCCTGACTTTC | CASTHRGGAGANVLTF
- | TRBJ2-5 | - | TRBV11-3 | TGTGCCAGCAGCTTAGACGGGGTACAGACCCAGTACTTC | CASSLDGVQTQYF
- | TRBJ1-4 | - | TRBV5-1 | TGCGCCAGCAGCCCCGACCAAGGGATCCGACTAGGTGAAAAACTGTTTTTT | CASSPDQGIRLGEKLFF
- | TRBJ2-5 | - | TRBV9 | TGTGCCAGCAGCGTATCTGAGGAGGGAACGCAGTACTTC | CASSVSEEGTQYF
- | TRBJ2-7 | - | TRBV3-1/TRBV3-2 | TGTGCCAGCAGCCTCGGGAATCTGTACGAGCAGTACTTC | CASSLGNLYEQYF
- | TRBJ1-3 | many | TRBV19 | TGTGCCAGTAGTACACCGAGCTCTGGAAACACCATATATTTT | CASSTPSSGNTIYF
- | TRBJ1-6 | once | TRBV7-8 | TGTGCCAGCAGCCACGACCCAAGGGGTTACAGCTCCTATAATTCACCCCTCCACTTT | CASSHDPRGYSSYNSPLHF
- | TRBJ1-2 | - | TRBV9 | TGTGCCAGCAGCGTAGACCCGACAGGAGACTATGGCTACACCTTC | CASSVDPTGDYGYTF
- | TRBJ2-7 | - | TRBV19 | TGTGCCAGTAGTAAAGCCGGAGGGGGCCGTTACGAGCAGTACTTC | CASSKAGGGRYEQYF
- | TRBJ2-2 | - | TRBV7-2 | TGTGCCAGCAGCCCAGGGCCCAAGAACACCGGGGAGCTGTTTTTT | CASSPGPKNTGELFF
- | TRBJ1-3 | - | TRBV20-1 | TGCAGTGCTAGTGGTCGGGGGGTGTATGGAAACACCATATATTTT | CSASGRGVYGNTIYF
- | TRBJ2-5 | - | TRBV3-1/TRBV3-2 | TGTGCCAGCAGCCAAGAGGGTAGGAGGGTGGAGACCCAGTACTTC | CASSQEGRRVETQYF
TRBD2 | TRBJ2-7 | - | TRBV7-3 | TGTGCCAGCAGCTTACGGTCTAGCGGGACCTACGAGCAGTACTTC | CASSLRSSGTYEQYF
- | TRBJ2-1 | - | TRBV6-2/TRBV6-3 | TGTGCCAGCAGTTACCCCCGCGGGGGAATGGGGGCCAATGAGCAGTTCTTC | CASSYPRGGMGANEQFF
- | TRBJ2-3 | - | TRBV19 | TGTGCCAGTAGTACGCAGACAGATACGCAGTATTTT | CASSTQTDTQYF
- | TRBJ2-7 | - | TRBV28 | TGTGCCAGCAGTTTTCTGGGACACTCCTACGAGCAGTACTTC | CASSFLGHSYEQYF
TRBD1 | TRBJ2-2 | - | TRBV7-6 | TGTGCCAGCAGCCCGCGTGGACAGGACGTTAGGACCGGGGAGCTGTTTTTT | CASSPRGQDVRTGELFF
- | TRBJ2-2 | few | TRBV2 | TGTGCCAGCGGCCCCCTCCGGGCCGGGGAGCTGTTTTTT | CASGPLRAGELFF
- | TRBJ2-1 | - | TRBV7-2 | TGTGCCTCTGACGGGGGAGGCTATGAGCAGTTCTTC | CASDGGGYEQFF
TRBD2 | TRBJ2-1 | - | TRBV4-2 | TGTGCCAGCAGCCACGGACTAGCAGAGAATGAGCAGTTCTTC | CASSHGLAENEQFF
- | TRBJ2-5 | few | TRBV28 | TGTGCCACCTCACTAGGCGAACAGACCCAGTACTTC | CATSLGEQTQYF
TRBD1 | TRBJ1-5 | - | TRBV29-1 | TGCAGCGTCACCGGGACAGGGGACAGCAATCAGCCCCAGCATTTT | CSVTGTGDSNQPQHF
TRBD2 | TRBJ2-2 | few | TRBV5-1 | TGCGCCAGCAGCCCCGGGACTAGCGGGAGTATCGGGGAGCTGTTTTTT | CASSPGTSGSIGELFF
- | TRBJ1-4 | - | TRBV4-3 | TGCGCCAGCAGCCACGCAGACCGGGTAGAAAAACTGTTTTTT | CASSHADRVEKLFF
TRBD1 | TRBJ2-7 | - | TRBV24-1 | TGTGCCACCAGTGCCCTTGGGACAGGGGGCAGCTACGAGCAGTACTTC | CATSALGTGGSYEQYF
TRBD2 | TRBJ2-7 | many | TRBV5-4 | TGTGCCAGCAGCCGGGGAGGGAGCGAGCAGTACTTC | CASSRGGSEQYF
- | TRBJ2-5 | - | TRBV2 | TGTGCCAGCAGTGCCGATAGAATTGAGACCCAGTACTTC | CASSADRIETQYF
TRBD2 | TRBJ2-3 | - | TRBV11-3 | TGTGCCAGCAGCCAGGGGGTAGCGGGGGGGCCCTCTCTCACAGATACGCAGTATTTT | CASSQGVAGGPSLTDTQYF
- | TRBJ2-1 | - | TRBV4-3 | TGCGCCAGCAGCCAAGAATACCCCCACAGGGTACGGCTCAATGAGCAGTTCTTC | CASSQEYPHRVRLNEQFF
- | TRBJ2-7 | - | TRBV6-5 | TGTGCCAGCAGCCTAGCGCGGCCCTACGAGCAGTACTTC | CASSLARPYEQYF
- | TRBJ2-1 | - | TRBV3-1/TRBV3-2 | TGTGCCAGCAGCCAATTAGCTGAGCAGTTCTTC | CASSQLAEQFF
TRBD2 | TRBJ2-2 | - | TRBV2 | TGTGCCAGCAGTGACAGCGGGAGTCGGACCGGGGAGCTGTTTTTT | CASSDSGSRTGELFF
TRBD2 | TRBJ2-1 | once | TRBV18 | TGTGCCAGCTCACCCACTAGCGGGGGGGCCTTGGCCATTGAGCAGTTCTTC | CASSPTSGGALAIEQFF
- | TRBJ2-2 | many | TRBV7-3 | TGTGCCAGCAGCTTAAGTGTAGGGGTTTTTACCGGGGAGCTGTTTTTT | CASSLSVGVFTGELFF
- | TRBJ1-5 | - | TRBV4-1 | TGCGCCAGCAGCCAAGTTGAGGGTAATCAGCCCCAGCATTTT | CASSQVEGNQPQHF
- | TRBJ2-3 | many | TRBV20-1 | TGCAGTGCTCCAAGCACAGATACGCAGTATTTT | CSAPSTDTQYF
- | TRBJ1-2 | - | TRBV5-4 | TGTGCCAGCAGCTTGGAAGAGAACTATGGCTACACCTTC | CASSLEENYGYTF
- | TRBJ2-5 | - | TRBV4-3 | TGCGCCAGCAGCCAAGATATCGGGGGAGAGACCCAGTACTTC | CASSQDIGGETQYF
- | TRBJ1-1 | - | TRBV7-2 | TGTGCCAGCAGCACCAGGGGCGGAATCACTGAAGCTTTCTTT | CASSTRGGITEAFF